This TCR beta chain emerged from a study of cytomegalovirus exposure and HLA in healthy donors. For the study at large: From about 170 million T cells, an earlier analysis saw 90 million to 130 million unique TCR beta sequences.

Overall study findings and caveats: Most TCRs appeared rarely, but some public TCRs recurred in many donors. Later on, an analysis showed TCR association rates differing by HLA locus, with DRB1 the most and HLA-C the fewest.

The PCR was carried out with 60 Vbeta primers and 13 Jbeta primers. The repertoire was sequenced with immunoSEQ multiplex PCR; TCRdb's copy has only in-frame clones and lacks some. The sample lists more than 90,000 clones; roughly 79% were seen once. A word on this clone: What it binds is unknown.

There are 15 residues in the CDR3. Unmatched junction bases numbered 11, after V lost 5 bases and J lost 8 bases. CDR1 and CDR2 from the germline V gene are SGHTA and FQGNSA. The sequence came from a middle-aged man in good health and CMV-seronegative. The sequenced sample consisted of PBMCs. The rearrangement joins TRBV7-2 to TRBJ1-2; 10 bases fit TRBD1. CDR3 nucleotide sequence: TGTGCCAGCAGCCGTCCCGGGACAGGGGACAGGGGCTACACCTTC. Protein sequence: CASSRPGTGDRGYTF.